This is a list of T cell receptor beta chains from one sample in a study of radiation and T cells in renal cell carcinoma. Only in-frame clones appear in the TCRdb table, and some are missing; sequencing was by immunoSEQ multiplex PCR. The table includes about 14,000 clones, approximately 53% detected once. The specimen comprised tumor tissue, sampled from a patient whose treatment was nephrectomy without radiotherapy. The receptors were sampled from a middle-aged man with renal cell carcinoma. Each CDR3 is given with its conserved first and last residue. The D gene is left open where the match is weak. Rows may omit the clone size; those that give it use once, few, many or a size class.

cdr3_length: 14
clone_size: -
v_call: TRBV5-4
d_call: -
j_call: TRBJ1-4
cdr3_nt: TGTGCCAGCAGCCGAGGAACAACTAATGAAAAACTGTTTTTT
cdr3_aa: CASSRGTTNEKLFF

cdr3_length: 13
clone_size: -
v_call: TRBV29-1
d_call: -
j_call: TRBJ2-3
cdr3_nt: TGCAGCGTTGAACAACCCAGCACAGATACGCAGTATTTT
cdr3_aa: CSVEQPSTDTQYF

cdr3_length: 16
clone_size: -
v_call: TRBV19
d_call: -
j_call: TRBJ2-3
cdr3_nt: TGTGCCAGTAGTATAGCTTTCGGGAGATATGCAGATACGCAGTATTTT
cdr3_aa: CASSIAFGRYADTQYF

cdr3_length: 13
clone_size: few
v_call: TRBV6-6
d_call: TRBD1
j_call: TRBJ2-2
cdr3_nt: TGTGCCAGCGGACAGGGAAGGGGCGGGGAGCTGTTTTTT
cdr3_aa: CASGQGRGGELFF

cdr3_length: 14
clone_size: -
v_call: TRBV15
d_call: -
j_call: TRBJ2-7
cdr3_nt: TGTGCCACCAGCAGATTTGTGGTAGTCGGGGAGCAGTACTTC
cdr3_aa: CATSRFVVVGEQYF

cdr3_length: 15
clone_size: once
v_call: TRBV30
d_call: -
j_call: TRBJ2-1
cdr3_nt: TGTGCCTGGAGTTCTCACGGGGTAGCCTACAATGAGCAGTTCTTC
cdr3_aa: CAWSSHGVAYNEQFF

cdr3_length: 15
clone_size: -
v_call: TRBV7-9
d_call: TRBD1
j_call: TRBJ2-1
cdr3_nt: TGTGCCAGCAGCTGGGGACAGGGGAATATTGGTGAGCAGTTCTTC
cdr3_aa: CASSWGQGNIGEQFF

cdr3_length: 13
clone_size: -
v_call: TRBV7-9
d_call: TRBD1
j_call: TRBJ1-1
cdr3_nt: TGTGCCAGCATGACTTCAGGGGGCACTGAAGCTTTCTTT
cdr3_aa: CASMTSGGTEAFF

cdr3_length: 18
clone_size: medium-sized
v_call: TRBV27
d_call: TRBD2
j_call: TRBJ2-7
cdr3_nt: TGTGCCAGCAGTTTATCGCCCAAGCTCGTGGGAGGGCCGGATGAGCAGTACTTC
cdr3_aa: CASSLSPKLVGGPDEQYF

cdr3_length: 16
clone_size: -
v_call: TRBV2
d_call: TRBD2
j_call: TRBJ2-5
cdr3_nt: TGTGCCAGCAGCACCGGGACTAGCGGGGGGGAAGAGACCCAGTACTTC
cdr3_aa: CASSTGTSGGEETQYF

cdr3_length: 15
clone_size: -
v_call: TRBV5-8
d_call: TRBD1
j_call: TRBJ2-5
cdr3_nt: TGTGCCAGCAGCTCCGGGACAGGGGGAGGAGAGACCCAGTACTTC
cdr3_aa: CASSSGTGGGETQYF

cdr3_length: 13
clone_size: -
v_call: TRBV2
d_call: TRBD1
j_call: TRBJ2-1
cdr3_nt: TGTGCCAGCAGTGAAGGAACAGGGGATGAGCAGTTCTTC
cdr3_aa: CASSEGTGDEQFF

cdr3_length: 13
clone_size: -
v_call: TRBV11-3
d_call: -
j_call: TRBJ1-2
cdr3_nt: TGTGCCAGCAGCCCAGGGGCGGCAAGGGGCTACACCTTC
cdr3_aa: CASSPGAARGYTF

cdr3_length: 14
clone_size: once
v_call: TRBV30
d_call: TRBD1
j_call: TRBJ2-1
cdr3_nt: TGTGCCTGGACAAGGGACAGGTTCTACAATGAGCAGTTCTTC
cdr3_aa: CAWTRDRFYNEQFF

cdr3_length: 12
clone_size: once
v_call: TRBV14
d_call: -
j_call: TRBJ1-2
cdr3_nt: TGTGCCAGCAGCCAAGAGAGCTATGGCTACACCTTC
cdr3_aa: CASSQESYGYTF

cdr3_length: 14
clone_size: -
v_call: TRBV5-4
d_call: TRBD1
j_call: TRBJ2-7
cdr3_nt: TGTGCCAGCAGCTTGGGGGACAGTTCCTACGAGCAGTACTTC
cdr3_aa: CASSLGDSSYEQYF

cdr3_length: 13
clone_size: medium-sized
v_call: TRBV19
d_call: -
j_call: TRBJ2-1
cdr3_nt: TGTGCCAGTAGTATTACAGGGGGGGATGAGCAGTTCTTC
cdr3_aa: CASSITGGDEQFF